The 22 T cell receptor beta chains given below trace back to one sample, sequenced in a study of blood T cell repertoires in COVID-19. The data were produced by immunoSEQ multiplex PCR, yet TCRdb's version contains in-frame clones alone and is incomplete. The data hold about 78,000 clones, with roughly 86% observed a single time. The sequenced sample consisted of peripheral blood. The receptors were gathered from an older woman with acute or convalescent COVID-19.

This rearrangement joins TRBV7-3 to TRBJ2-1; 7 bases line up with TRBD1. CDR3 length: 15 residues. Germline values: CDR1 SGHTA, CDR2 FQGTGA. The V gene end was trimmed by 1 base and the J gene end by 8 bases; junction bases not matched to a gene: 8. CDR3 amino acids: CASSLIGGFMDEQFF. Here the CDR3 DNA reads TGTGCCAGCAGCTTAATAGGGGGCTTTATGGATGAGCAGTTCTTC.

On this clone: A junction end diverges from the germline sequence, so it may reflect a read error. The CDR3, as DNA: TGTGTCAGTAGCCAAGGGACAGGGAACTCCTACGAGCAGTACTTC. Its translation: CVSSQGTGNSYEQYF. V gene TRBV19 combines with J gene TRBJ2-7, with 9 bases lining up with TRBD1. Germline CDR1 and CDR2: LNHDA and SQIVND (reference sequence). The CDR3 contains 15 residues.

V is TRBV2 and J is TRBJ2-7; a weak D match, TRBD1 (5 bases). V lost 6 bases and J 0 bases, leaving 12 bases between the germline ends. CDR3 length: 14 residues. Germline CDR1 reads SNHLY; CDR2 reads FYNNEI. CDR3 coding DNA: TGTGCCAGCAGGCCAGACAGTTCCTCCTACGAGCAGTACTTC. Protein: CASRPDSSSYEQYF.

This clone was found a few times. V usage is TRBV7-3 and J usage is TRBJ2-7; 12 bases fit TRBD2. The V gene's germline CDR1 is SGHTA and CDR2 FQGTGA. The CDR3 is made up of 17 amino acids. V shed 0 bases and J 3 bases; nucleotides not matched to a gene: 6. The CDR3 region has the DNA TGTGCCAGCAGCTTAACATTCCGACTAGCGGGGGACTACGAGCAGTACTTC. Translation gives CASSLTFRLAGDYEQYF.

This chain uses TRBV12-3 or TRBV12-4 with TRBJ1-2; D is perhaps TRBD1 (5 bases). The CDR3 spans 13 residues. V lost 3 bases and J lost 8, with 13 bases in between. CDR3 DNA sequence: TGTGCCAGCAGTTTTACAGGCCTGGAGGGCTACACCTTC. Protein: CASSFTGLEGYTF.

Only a few counts were recorded for this clone. This chain connects TRBV27 to TRBJ1-6; D may be TRBD1 (5 bases). Germline lookup yields CDR1 MNHEY and CDR2 SMNVEV (reference sequence). The CDR3 length is 14 residues. The V end lost 7 bases, the J end lost 9 bases, and 16 bases lay between the germline ends. The CDR3: CASMSPGGGSPLHF. The CDR3 region has the DNA TGTGCCAGCATGTCCCCCGGGGGAGGTTCACCCCTCCACTTT.

This chain connects TRBV6-2 or TRBV6-3 to TRBJ2-7; 8 bases fit TRBD2. Germline V CDR1 and CDR2: MNHEY, SVGEGT. There are 15 residues in the CDR3. The V gene end was trimmed by 5 bases and the J gene end by 5 bases; junction bases not matched to a gene: 11. CDR3 loop: CASSDTGTGGDEQYF. CDR3 in DNA: TGTGCCAGCAGTGACACCGGGACCGGGGGGGACGAGCAGTACTTC.

V usage is TRBV19 and J usage is TRBJ1-2; D perhaps matches TRBD1 (6 bases). Trimming cost V 4 bases and J 8 bases, with 11 bases left between them. The CDR3 spans 12 residues. Germline CDR1 and CDR2: LNHDA and SQIVND (reference sequence). As DNA, the CDR3 is TGTGCCAGTAGTACCAGGGGTTGGGGCTACACCTTC. This sequence encodes CASSTRGWGYTF.

V usage is TRBV9 and J usage is TRBJ1-2; unclear D gene. This CDR3 is 14 amino acids long. V lost 4 bases and J lost 4, with 14 bases in between. Looked up from germline, CDR1 is SGDLS and CDR2 is YYNGEE. In DNA form, the CDR3 reads TGTGCCAGCAGCCCCGCCGTAGTTGCCTATGGCTACACCTTC. It translates to CASSPAVVAYGYTF.

This clone was seen once. The V gene is TRBV5-1, the J gene TRBJ2-1, with 9 bases aligning to TRBD2. The germline CDR1 and CDR2 sequences are SGHRS and YFSETQ. The ends lost 7 bases at V and 0 bases at J; junction bases unmatched: 8. The CDR3 is 16 residues long. CDR3 in amino acids: CASGASGASSYNEQFF. The CDR3, as DNA: TGCGCCAGCGGGGCTAGCGGGGCGAGCTCCTACAATGAGCAGTTCTTC. The variable domain in full, with the rest retrieved from reference TRBV5-1 and TRBJ2-1, is KAGVTQTPRYLIKTRGQQVTLSCSPISGHRSVSWYQQTPGQGLQFLFEYFSETQRNKGNFPGRFSGRQFSNSRSEMNVSTLELGDSALYLCASGASGASSYNEQFFGPGTRLTVL.

V and J are TRBV11-1 and TRBJ1-1; 10 bases match TRBD1. Germline V gives CDR1 SGHAT, CDR2 FQDESV (reference sequence). There are 13 residues in the CDR3. V trimming: 1 base; J trimming: 10 bases; junction bases outside the gene matches: 3. CDR3 coding DNA: TGTGCCAGCAGCTTAGGACAGGGGGCGACAGCTTTCTTT. Translating it yields CASSLGQGATAFF.

The genes are TRBV3-1 (or the pseudogene TRBV3-2) and TRBJ1-1; 8 bases fit TRBD1. Germline CDR1 LGHDT, CDR2 YNNKEL (reference sequence). V shed 4 bases, J shed 10 bases, and the junction held 8 bases outside the gene matches. CDR3 size: 13 residues. CDR3 DNA: TGTGCCAGCAGCCCCCAAAGAGACAGGGGAGCTTTCTTT. This translates into CASSPQRDRGAFF.

V gene TRBV2 combines with J gene TRBJ2-5; TRBD2 is a possible D gene (7 bases). Germline V gives CDR1 SNHLY, CDR2 FYNNEI. This CDR3 comprises 13 residues. Trimming cost V 7 bases and J 4 bases, with 13 bases left between them. The CDR3 nucleotides are TGTGCCAGCACCTTTAGGGGGGGAGAGACCCAGTACTTC. Its translation: CASTFRGGETQYF.

The chain has TRBV3-1 (or the pseudogene TRBV3-2) and TRBJ2-3; 12 positions agree with TRBD2. Looked up from germline, CDR1 is LGHDT and CDR2 is YNNKEL (reference sequence). With 3 bases clipped from V and 5 bases from J, the junction kept 15 bases outside the gene matches. CDR3 length equals 19 residues. CDR3 protein: CASSHMPPGLAGGEDTQYF. CDR3 nucleotides: TGTGCCAGCAGCCACATGCCCCCGGGACTAGCGGGTGGGGAAGATACGCAGTATTTT.

The chain has TRBV11-3 and TRBJ1-5; D remains ambiguous. V was shortened by 5 bases and J by 2 bases, with 10 bases between the two germline ends. CDR3 length equals 14 residues. Germline V gene lookup returns CDR1 SGHNT and CDR2 YENEEA. The CDR3 protein is CASSAGSGNQPQHF. Written as DNA, the CDR3 is TGTGCCAGCAGCGCAGGTTCAGGCAATCAGCCCCAGCATTTT.

The chain combines TRBV28 with TRBJ1-2; 7 positions match TRBD1. With V trimmed by 10 bases and J by 0 bases, 8 bases remained unmatched. CDR1 is MDHEN, CDR2 SYDVKM, per germline. The CDR3 runs 14 residues. DNA of the CDR3: TGTGCCACCTGGGGACAGCCGTCTAACTATGGCTACACCTTC. Translating it yields CATWGQPSNYGYTF.

The chain combines TRBV2 with TRBJ2-2; D is unresolved. In germline, CDR1 is SNHLY, CDR2 FYNNEI. Trimming took off 2 bases at V and 6 bases at J, with 4 bases between the two ends. The CDR3 is 12 residues long. This chain's CDR3 is CASSEISGELFF. The CDR3 nucleotides read TGTGCCAGCAGTGAAATATCCGGGGAGCTGTTTTTT. The complete variable domain, with remaining parts taken from reference TRBV2 and TRBJ2-2, reads EPEVTQTPSHQVTQMGQEVILRCVPISNHLYFYWYRQILGQKVEFLVSFYNNEISEKSEIFDDQFSVERPDGSNFTLKIRSTKLEDSAMYFCASSEISGELFFGEGSRLTVL.

The chain employs TRBV2 and TRBJ1-6, with D uncertain. V lost 3 bases and J lost 5, with 17 bases in between. The length of the CDR3 is 17 residues. Germline lookup yields CDR1 SNHLY and CDR2 FYNNEI. The CDR3 DNA is TGTGCCAGCAGTGAGAATGTCCTGGGAGGGAATAATTCACCCCTCCACTTT. This codes for CASSENVLGGNNSPLHF.

This clone has only a few counts. J is TRBJ2-5 and V is TRBV29-1; a possible D gene is TRBD1 (6 bases). The CDR3 is made up of 13 amino acids. With 4 bases removed from V and 5 bases from J, the gap between germline ends came to 14 bases. The germline V gene has CDR1 SQVTM and CDR2 ANQGSEA. The CDR3 sequence is CSVAQGPGETQYF. The DNA of the CDR3 is TGCAGCGTTGCTCAGGGGCCCGGGGAGACCCAGTACTTC. The full variable domain, with the rest looked up from reference TRBV29-1 and TRBJ2-5, is SAVISQKPSRDICQRGTSLTIQCQVDSQVTMMFWYRQQPGQSLTLIATANQGSEATYESGFVIDKFPISRPNLTFSTLTVSNMSPEDSSIYLCSVAQGPGETQYFGPGTRLLVL.

The rearrangement uses TRBV11-2 and TRBJ2-1; the D gene is possibly TRBD1 (6 bases). Trimming cost V 3 bases and J 4 bases, with 16 bases left between them. This CDR3 has 16 residues. Germline CDR1 reads SGHAT; CDR2 reads FQNNGV. The CDR3 DNA sequence: TGTGCCAGCAGCTTCCTAGGGACCCAGGGGTACAATGAGCAGTTCTTC. Residues: CASSFLGTQGYNEQFF.

The chain links TRBV7-3 to TRBJ1-1; D is unresolved. Trimming shortened V by 4 bases and J by 0 bases, and 6 bases separated the two germline ends. Germline V gene lookup returns CDR1 SGHTA and CDR2 FQGTGA. The CDR3 has 13 amino acids. The CDR3 DNA is TGTGCCAGCAGCTCCGGGATGAACACTGAAGCTTTCTTT. Translating gives CASSSGMNTEAFF.

The CDR3 reads CASSLSGQGTGELFF. The CDR3 DNA is TGTGCCAGCAGCCTGTCGGGACAGGGCACCGGGGAGCTGTTTTTT. The chain has TRBV7-6 and TRBJ2-2; 9 nucleotides align to TRBD1. CDR1 and CDR2 (germline): SGHVS, FNYEAQ. J lost 4 bases, V lost 5 bases, and 5 bases had no gene match. The CDR3 spans 15 residues.